These T cell receptor beta chains were read from a single sample in a study of T cell repertoires in ileal Crohn's disease. Clones were sequenced by immunoSEQ multiplex PCR, and TCRdb holds only the in-frame ones, with some missing. The sample carries roughly 3,600 clones, 60% to 80% recorded once. The sequenced sample was ileal tissue. The receptors originated from an adult with Crohn's disease. The CDR3 runs from the conserved cysteine through the conserved F or W. The order of the fields is CDR3 DNA, CDR3 protein, J gene, clone size, V gene, D gene. D genes are given only for firm matches. Not all rows give a size; the values are once, few, many and, for expanded clones, a class.

DNA: TGCAGCGTTGAAGGTAGACAGGGACCTAACTATGGCTACACCTTC
CDR3: CSVEGRQGPNYGYTF
J: TRBJ1-2
size: NA
V: TRBV29-1
D: TRBD1

DNA: TGTGCCAGCAGTCCTGGACAGGGCCAGGAGGCCCAGCATTTT
CDR3: CASSPGQGQEAQHF
J: TRBJ1-5
size: NA
V: TRBV27
D: TRBD1

DNA: TGTGCCAGCTCGGGGGGGCTTCAGCCCCAGCATTTT
CDR3: CASSGGLQPQHF
J: TRBJ1-5
size: NA
V: TRBV5-6
D: NA

DNA: TGTGCCAGCAGTTCTACAGGGGGCCGGGGTAAAGCTTTCTTT
CDR3: CASSSTGGRGKAFF
J: TRBJ1-1
size: NA
V: TRBV6-5
D: TRBD1

DNA: TGTGCCAGCAGCTTACACCCACAGCTCTCTGGGGCCAACGTCCTGACTTTC
CDR3: CASSLHPQLSGANVLTF
J: TRBJ2-6
size: NA
V: TRBV7-3
D: NA

DNA: TGTGCCTGGAGTGTGGCCTTATCCAGGGGAGCTAACTATGGCTACACCTTC
CDR3: CAWSVALSRGANYGYTF
J: TRBJ1-2
size: NA
V: TRBV30
D: NA

DNA: TGTGCCAGCAGCTTAAAGGCCGGGACAGGAGGTTATAATTCACCCCTCCACTTT
CDR3: CASSLKAGTGGYNSPLHF
J: TRBJ1-6
size: NA
V: TRBV7-9
D: TRBD1

DNA: TGTGCCAGCAGCGTAGCGGGTGCGCAGTTCTTC
CDR3: CASSVAGAQFF
J: TRBJ2-1
size: NA
V: TRBV28
D: TRBD2

DNA: TGTGCCAGCAGCTTGACCCCTCAGAGGACTGAAGCTTTCTTT
CDR3: CASSLTPQRTEAFF
J: TRBJ1-1
size: NA
V: TRBV5-8
D: NA

DNA: TGCGCCAGCAGCTTCTTCGCGGAGGACAATGAGCAGTTCTTC
CDR3: CASSFFAEDNEQFF
J: TRBJ2-1
size: NA
V: TRBV5-1
D: NA

DNA: TGTGCCAGCAGTGCGTCATCTCAACGAGACACTGAAGCTTTCTTT
CDR3: CASSASSQRDTEAFF
J: TRBJ1-1
size: NA
V: TRBV6-1
D: NA

DNA: TGTGCCAGCAGCAAAGGCCGGACAGGGGAAGAAGAGCAGTACTTC
CDR3: CASSKGRTGEEEQYF
J: TRBJ2-7
size: NA
V: TRBV21-1
D: NA

DNA: TGTGCCAGCAGCTCCTCCGGGACAGCAAGGAACGAGCAGTACTTC
CDR3: CASSSSGTARNEQYF
J: TRBJ2-7
size: once
V: TRBV7-9
D: TRBD1

DNA: TGTGCCAGCAGCTCAAATCCGGGACAGGGGGTGGTTGGCTACACCTTC
CDR3: CASSSNPGQGVVGYTF
J: TRBJ1-2
size: NA
V: TRBV7-8
D: TRBD1

DNA: TGCGCCAGCAGCTGGGACAGGGCGTACAATGAGCAGTTCTTC
CDR3: CASSWDRAYNEQFF
J: TRBJ2-1
size: NA
V: TRBV5-1
D: TRBD1

DNA: TGTGCCAGCAGTGGTTCACGGAGCTCCTACGAGCAGTACTTC
CDR3: CASSGSRSSYEQYF
J: TRBJ2-7
size: NA
V: TRBV6-1
D: NA

DNA: TGTGCGTCTACAGGGAACTATGGCTACACCTTC
CDR3: CASTGNYGYTF
J: TRBJ1-2
size: NA
V: TRBV2
D: NA